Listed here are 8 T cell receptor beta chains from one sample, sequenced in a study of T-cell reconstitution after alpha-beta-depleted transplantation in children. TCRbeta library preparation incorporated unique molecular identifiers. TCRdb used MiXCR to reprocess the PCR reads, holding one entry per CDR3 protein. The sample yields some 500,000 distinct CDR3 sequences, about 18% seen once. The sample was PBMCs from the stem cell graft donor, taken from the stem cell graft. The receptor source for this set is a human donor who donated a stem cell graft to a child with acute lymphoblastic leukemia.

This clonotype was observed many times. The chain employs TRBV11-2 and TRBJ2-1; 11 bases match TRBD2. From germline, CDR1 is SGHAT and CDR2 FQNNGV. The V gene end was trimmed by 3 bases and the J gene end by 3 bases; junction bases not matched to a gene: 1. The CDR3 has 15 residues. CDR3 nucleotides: TGTGCCAGCAGCTTCCTAGCGGGAGGCTACAATGAGCAGTTCTTC. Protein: CASSFLAGGYNEQFF. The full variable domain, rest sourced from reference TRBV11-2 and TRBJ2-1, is EAGVAQSPRYKIIEKRQSVAFWCNPISGHATLYWYQQILGQGPKLLIQFQNNGVVDDSQLPKDRFSAERLKGVDSTLKIQPAKLEDSAVYLCASSFLAGGYNEQFFGPGTRLTVL.

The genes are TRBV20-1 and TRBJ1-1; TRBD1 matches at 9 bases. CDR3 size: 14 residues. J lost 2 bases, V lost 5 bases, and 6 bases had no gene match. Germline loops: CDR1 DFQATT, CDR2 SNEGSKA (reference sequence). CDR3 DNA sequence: TGCAGTGCTCCCGGGACAGGGATAAACACTGAAGCTTTCTTT. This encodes CSAPGTGINTEAFF.

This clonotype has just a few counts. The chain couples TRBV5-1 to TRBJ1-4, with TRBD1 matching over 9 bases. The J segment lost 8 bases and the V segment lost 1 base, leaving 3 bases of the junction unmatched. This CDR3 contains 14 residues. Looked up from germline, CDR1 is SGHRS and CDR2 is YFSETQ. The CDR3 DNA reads TGCGCCAGCAGCTTGACAGGGGGCCGAGAAAAACTGTTTTTT. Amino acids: CASSLTGGREKLFF. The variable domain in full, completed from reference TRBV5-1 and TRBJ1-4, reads KAGVTQTPRYLIKTRGQQVTLSCSPISGHRSVSWYQQTPGQGLQFLFEYFSETQRNKGNFPGRFSGRQFSNSRSEMNVSTLELGDSALYLCASSLTGGREKLFFGSGTQLSVL.

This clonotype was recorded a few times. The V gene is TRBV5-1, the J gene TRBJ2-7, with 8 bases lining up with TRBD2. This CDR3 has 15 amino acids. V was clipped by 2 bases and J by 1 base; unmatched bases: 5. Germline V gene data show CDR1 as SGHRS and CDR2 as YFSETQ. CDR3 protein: CASSLGSGGSYEQYF. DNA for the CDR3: TGCGCCAGCAGCTTAGGTTCGGGAGGGTCCTACGAGCAGTACTTC.

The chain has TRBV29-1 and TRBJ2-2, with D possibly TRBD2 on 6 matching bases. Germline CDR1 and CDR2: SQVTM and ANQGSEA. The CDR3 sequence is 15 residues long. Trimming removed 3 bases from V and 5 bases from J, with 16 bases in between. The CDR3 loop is CSVDWYGSRTGELFF. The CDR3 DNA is TGCAGCGTTGATTGGTACGGGAGTAGGACCGGGGAGCTGTTTTTT.

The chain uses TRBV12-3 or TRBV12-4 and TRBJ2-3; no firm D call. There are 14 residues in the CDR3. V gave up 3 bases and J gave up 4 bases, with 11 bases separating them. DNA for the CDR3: TGTGCCAGCAGTTTCTTCCAGAGCGCAGATACGCAGTATTTT. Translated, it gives CASSFFQSADTQYF.

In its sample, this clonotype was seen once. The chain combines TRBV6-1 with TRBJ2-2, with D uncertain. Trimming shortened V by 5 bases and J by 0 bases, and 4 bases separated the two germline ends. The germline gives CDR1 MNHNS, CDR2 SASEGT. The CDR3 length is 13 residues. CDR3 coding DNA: TGTGCCAGCAGTCGATCGAACACCGGGGAGCTGTTTTTT. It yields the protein CASSRSNTGELFF.

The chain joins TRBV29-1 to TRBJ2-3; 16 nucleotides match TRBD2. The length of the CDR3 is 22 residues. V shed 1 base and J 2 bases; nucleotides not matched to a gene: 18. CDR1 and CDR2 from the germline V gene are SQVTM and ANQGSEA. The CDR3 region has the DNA TGCAGCGTTGAAGTGGGTGCCCCGGGACTAGCGGGAGGGCCGATAGTCACAGATACGCAGTATTTT. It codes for CSVEVGAPGLAGGPIVTDTQYF.